This T cell receptor beta chain was retrieved from a study of OX40 agonist ivuxolimab in advanced cancers. This clone showed up just once. There are 16 residues in the CDR3. Trimming removed 5 bases from V and 3 bases from J; junction bases left unmatched: 11. From germline, CDR1 is MNHEY and CDR2 SMNVEV (reference sequence). Libraries were prepared by immunoSEQ multiplex PCR; TCRdb keeps only in-frame clonotypes and omits some of them. The profile shows about 100,000 clones, 90% to 97% of them singletons. The chain has TRBV27 and TRBJ2-3; TRBD2 agrees at 7 bases. The specimen comprised CD4+ or CD8+ T cells sorted from blood, sampled in a trial of the OX40 agonist ivuxolimab. The receptor's source is an adult with an advanced solid tumor such as melanoma, head and neck, liver or kidney cancer. The DNA of the CDR3 is TGTGCCAGCAGTACCCCGGGGGGTCGAGGTACAGATACGCAGTATTTT. Translating it yields CASSTPGGRGTDTQYF.